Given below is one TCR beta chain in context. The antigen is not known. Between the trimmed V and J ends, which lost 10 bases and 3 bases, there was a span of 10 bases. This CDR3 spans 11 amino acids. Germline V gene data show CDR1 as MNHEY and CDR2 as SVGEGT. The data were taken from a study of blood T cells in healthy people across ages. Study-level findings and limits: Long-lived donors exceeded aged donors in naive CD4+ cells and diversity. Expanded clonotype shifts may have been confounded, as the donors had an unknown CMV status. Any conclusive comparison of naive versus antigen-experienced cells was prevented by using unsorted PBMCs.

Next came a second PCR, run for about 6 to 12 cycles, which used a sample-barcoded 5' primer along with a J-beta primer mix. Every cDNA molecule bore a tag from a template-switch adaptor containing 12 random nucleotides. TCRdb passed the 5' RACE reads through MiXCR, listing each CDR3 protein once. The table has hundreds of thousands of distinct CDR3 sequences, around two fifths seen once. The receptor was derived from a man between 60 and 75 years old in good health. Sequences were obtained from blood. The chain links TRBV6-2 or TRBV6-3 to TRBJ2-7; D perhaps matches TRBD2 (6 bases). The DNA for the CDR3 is TGTGCCACCCGGGAGCGCTACGAGCAGTACTTC. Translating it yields CATRERYEQYF.